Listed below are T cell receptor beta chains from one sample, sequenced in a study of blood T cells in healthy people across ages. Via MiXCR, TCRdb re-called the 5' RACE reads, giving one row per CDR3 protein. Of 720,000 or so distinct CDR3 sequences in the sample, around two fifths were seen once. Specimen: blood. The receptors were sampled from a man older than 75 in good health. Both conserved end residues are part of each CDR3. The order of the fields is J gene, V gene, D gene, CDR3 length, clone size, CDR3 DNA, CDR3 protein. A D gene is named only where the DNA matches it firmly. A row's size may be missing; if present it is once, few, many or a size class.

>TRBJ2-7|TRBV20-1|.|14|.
TGCAGTGCGCCTCGTAGCGGCCCCTCCTACGAGCAGTACTTC
CSAPRSGPSYEQYF
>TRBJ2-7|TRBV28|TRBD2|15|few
TGTGCCAGCAGTTCAACTACTAGCGGGAACTACGAGCAGTACTTC
CASSSTTSGNYEQYF
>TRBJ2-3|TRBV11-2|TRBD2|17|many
TGTGCCAGCAGCTCAAACAGAGGGCGGGGGGTCACAGATACGCAGTATTTT
CASSSNRGRGVTDTQYF
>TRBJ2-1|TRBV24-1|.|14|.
TGTGCCACCAGTGGCGGGGACGTTGGGGAGACCCAGTTCTTC
CATSGGDVGETQFF
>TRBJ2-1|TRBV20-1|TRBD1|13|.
TGCAGTGCCCCGGGACAGGGGGCCGATGAGCAGTTCTTC
CSAPGQGADEQFF
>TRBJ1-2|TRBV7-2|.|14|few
TGTGCCAGCAGCTCAGAACAGGTTACCTATGGCTACACCTTC
CASSSEQVTYGYTF
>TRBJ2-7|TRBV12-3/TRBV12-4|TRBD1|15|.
TGTGCCAGCAGTTTCCGGACAGGCTCCTACAATGAGCAGTACTTC
CASSFRTGSYNEQYF
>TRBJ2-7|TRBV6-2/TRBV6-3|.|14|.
TGTGCCAGCACCCCCACAGGACGGTTAGTCGAGCAGTACTTC
CASTPTGRLVEQYF
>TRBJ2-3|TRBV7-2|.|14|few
TGTGCCAGCAGCTTTAAACCGGATGTAGATACGCAGTATTTT
CASSFKPDVDTQYF
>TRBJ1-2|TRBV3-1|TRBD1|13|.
TGTGCCAGCAGCTACCGGACAGGGGGTGGCTACACCTTC
CASSYRTGGGYTF
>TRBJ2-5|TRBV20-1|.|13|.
TGCAGTGCTAGAGTTGATTTCCAAGAGACCCAGTACTTC
CSARVDFQETQYF
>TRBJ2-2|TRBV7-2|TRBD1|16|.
TGTGCCAGCAAAAGACGAGGACAGGGGTTATACGGGGAGCTGTTTTTT
CASKRRGQGLYGELFF
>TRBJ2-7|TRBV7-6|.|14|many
TGTGCCAGCAGCTTATCTGGACCTCCCAACGAGCAGTACTTC
CASSLSGPPNEQYF
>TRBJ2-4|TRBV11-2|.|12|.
TGTGCCAGCAGCTTAACCCAAAACATTCAGTACTTC
CASSLTQNIQYF
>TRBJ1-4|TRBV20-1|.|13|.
TGCAGTGCTAGTAAGGGAATTAATGAAAAACTGTTTTTT
CSASKGINEKLFF
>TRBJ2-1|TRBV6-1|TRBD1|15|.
TGTGCCAGCAGTGAACCCGGGACAGGGGGCAATGAGCAGTTCTTC
CASSEPGTGGNEQFF
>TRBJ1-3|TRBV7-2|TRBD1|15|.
TGTGCCAGCAGCTTCTTGACAGGGGCTGGAAACACCATATATTTT
CASSFLTGAGNTIYF
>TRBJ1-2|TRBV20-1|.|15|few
TGCAGTGCTAGAGGGGTGGGAGGGGGAGACTATGGCTACACCTTC
CSARGVGGGDYGYTF
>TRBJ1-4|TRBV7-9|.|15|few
TGTGCCAGCAGCTTAGTCGCGGGTACTAATGAAAAACTGTTTTTT
CASSLVAGTNEKLFF
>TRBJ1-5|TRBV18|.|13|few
TGTGCCAGCTCACCAAGGGCTAATGAGCCCCAGCATTTT
CASSPRANEPQHF
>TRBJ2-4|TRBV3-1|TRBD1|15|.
TGTGCCAGCAGCCTCACAGGGGCTATGGGCGACATTCAGTACTTC
CASSLTGAMGDIQYF
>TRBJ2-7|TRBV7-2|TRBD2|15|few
TGTGCCAGCAGCCGCCAAGCGGGAGTTGATTGCGAGCAGTACTTC
CASSRQAGVDCEQYF
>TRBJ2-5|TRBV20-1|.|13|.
TGCAGTGCCCCCGAACAGGGTCGAGAGACCCAGTACTTC
CSAPEQGRETQYF
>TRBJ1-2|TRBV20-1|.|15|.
TGCAGTGCTAGAGGTCGGGGGGGGCTAGGCTATGGCTACACCTTC
CSARGRGGLGYGYTF